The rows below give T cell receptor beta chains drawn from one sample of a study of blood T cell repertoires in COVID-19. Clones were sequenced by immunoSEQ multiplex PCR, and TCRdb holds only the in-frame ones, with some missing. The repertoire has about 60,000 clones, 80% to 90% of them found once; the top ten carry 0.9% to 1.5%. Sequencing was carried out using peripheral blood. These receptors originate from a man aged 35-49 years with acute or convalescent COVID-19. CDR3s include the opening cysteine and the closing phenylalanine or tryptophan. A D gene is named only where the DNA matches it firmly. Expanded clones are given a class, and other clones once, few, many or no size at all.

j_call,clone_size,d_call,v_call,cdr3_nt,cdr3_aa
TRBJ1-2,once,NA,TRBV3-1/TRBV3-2,TGTGCCAGCAGCAACCGGGGCTATGGCTACACCTTC,CASSNRGYGYTF
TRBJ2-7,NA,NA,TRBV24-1,TGTGCCACCAGTGGCGCAAGCTCCTACGAGCAGTACTTC,CATSGASSYEQYF
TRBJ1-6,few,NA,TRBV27,TGTGCCAGCAGTAACCGGGACAAAAATTCACCCCTCCACTTT,CASSNRDKNSPLHF
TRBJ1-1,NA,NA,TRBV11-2,TGTGCCAGCAGCCCTGGGGGGGGATACACTGAAGCTTTCTTT,CASSPGGGYTEAFF
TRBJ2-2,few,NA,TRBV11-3,TGTGCCAGCAGCTTAGCGGACTCCGGGGAGCTGTTTTTT,CASSLADSGELFF
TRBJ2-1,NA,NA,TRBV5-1,TGCGCCAGCAGCTTGGACGGGGTACCGTCCACCAATGAGCAGTTCTTC,CASSLDGVPSTNEQFF
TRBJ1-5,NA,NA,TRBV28,TGTGCCAGCAGTCCCCTCCCGGGAAGGAGCAATCAGCCCCAGCATTTT,CASSPLPGRSNQPQHF
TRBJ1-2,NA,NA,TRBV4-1,TGCGCCAGCAGCCAAGGCGAGCCGGGGGGTTTCTATGGCTACACCTTC,CASSQGEPGGFYGYTF
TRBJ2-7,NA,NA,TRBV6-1,TGTGCCAGCAGTGAATTGGGGCTGGCCTACGAGCAGTACTTC,CASSELGLAYEQYF
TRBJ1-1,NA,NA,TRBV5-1,TGCGCCAGCAGCTCTAACCCGAGGAACACTGAAGCTTTCTTT,CASSSNPRNTEAFF
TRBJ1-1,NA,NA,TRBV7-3,TGTGCCAGCAGCTATACCAGGGACACTGAAGCTTTCTTT,CASSYTRDTEAFF
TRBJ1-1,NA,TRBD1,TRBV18,TGTGCCAGCTCACCGGACAGGGCGGTAACTGAAGCTTTCTTT,CASSPDRAVTEAFF
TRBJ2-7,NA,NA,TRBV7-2,TGTGCCAGCAGCGTCAAAGTCGGCGAGCAGTACTTC,CASSVKVGEQYF